This T cell receptor (beta chain) was captured by sequencing in a study of blood T cell repertoires in COVID-19. Overall study context: Acute and convalescent COVID-19 specimens originated in the United States, Italy and Spain. The analysed material was cDNA or gDNA that came from T cells, B-cell-depleted T cells, or PBMCs.

V shed 3 bases and J shed 6 bases, with 6 bases lying between them. This CDR3 region has 12 residues. Looked up from germline, CDR1 is MDHEN and CDR2 is SYDVKM. Categorization into cohorts depended on clinical history that participants reported. Original processing notes: Amplification of reference gene primers was used by the study to estimate nucleated cell counts. Sequencing was performed with immunoSEQ multiplex PCR; in TCRdb, only in-frame clones are kept and a portion is missing. The V and J calls and clone size come from that table; D and trimming were worked out from the DNA. The repertoire holds about 140,000 clones, almost 85% seen once, with roughly 3.4% in the top ten.

Sequencing used PBMCs or T cells enriched from blood (not recorded which). The genes are TRBV28 and TRBJ1-5; D not certain. The origin of this receptor is a woman aged 45 to 65 with acute COVID-19. The CDR3 protein is CASSLFFQPQHF. For the CDR3, the DNA is TGTGCCAGCAGTTTGTTCTTTCAGCCCCAGCATTTT.